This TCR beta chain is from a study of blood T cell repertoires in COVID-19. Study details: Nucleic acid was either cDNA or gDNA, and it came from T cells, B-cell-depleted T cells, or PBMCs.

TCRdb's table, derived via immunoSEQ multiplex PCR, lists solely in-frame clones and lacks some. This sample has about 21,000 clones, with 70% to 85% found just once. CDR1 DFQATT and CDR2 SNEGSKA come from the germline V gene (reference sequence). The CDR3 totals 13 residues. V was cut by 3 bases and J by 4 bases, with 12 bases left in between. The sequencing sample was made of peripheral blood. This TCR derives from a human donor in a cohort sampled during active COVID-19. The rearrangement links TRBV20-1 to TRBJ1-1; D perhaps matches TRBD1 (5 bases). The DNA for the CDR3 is TGCAGTGCTAGTGGCAGGGTTTCCACTGAAGCTTTCTTT. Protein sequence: CSASGRVSTEAFF.